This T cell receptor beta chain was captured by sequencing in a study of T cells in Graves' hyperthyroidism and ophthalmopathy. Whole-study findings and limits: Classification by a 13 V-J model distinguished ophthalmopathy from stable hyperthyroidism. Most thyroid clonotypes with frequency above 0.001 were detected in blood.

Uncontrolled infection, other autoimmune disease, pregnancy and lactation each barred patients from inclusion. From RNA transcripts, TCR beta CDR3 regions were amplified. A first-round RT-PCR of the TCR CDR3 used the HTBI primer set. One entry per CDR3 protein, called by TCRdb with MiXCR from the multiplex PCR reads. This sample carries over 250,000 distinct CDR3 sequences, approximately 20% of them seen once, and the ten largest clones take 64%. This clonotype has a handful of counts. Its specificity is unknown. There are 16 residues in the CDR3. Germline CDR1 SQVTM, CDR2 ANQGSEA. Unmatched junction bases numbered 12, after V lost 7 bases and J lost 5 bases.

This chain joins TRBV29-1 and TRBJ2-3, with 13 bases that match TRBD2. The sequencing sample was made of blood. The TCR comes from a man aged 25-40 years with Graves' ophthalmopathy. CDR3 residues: CSAGENGLAGVDTQYF. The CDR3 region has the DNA TGCAGCGCCGGGGAAAATGGACTAGCGGGAGTAGATACGCAGTATTTT.